A selection of T cell receptor beta chains follows, all from one sample in a study of early T cells in non-severe SARS-CoV-2 infection. In TCRdb, the 5' RACE reads were re-called with MiXCR into one record per CDR3 protein. In the table there are roughly 57,000 distinct CDR3 sequences, roughly 12% of which are singletons. This sample comprised whole blood, obtained at baseline. The receptor source for this set is an adult who was a healthcare worker with PCR-confirmed SARS-CoV-2 infection or an uninfected control (not recorded which). CDR3s include the opening cysteine and the closing phenylalanine or tryptophan. Fields, in order: CDR3 protein, CDR3 DNA, clone size, D gene, J gene, V gene, CDR3 length. The D gene is left open where the match is weak. A row's size may be missing; if present it is once, few, many or a size class.

CDR3aa: CASSGLGTFRNEQYF
CDR3nt: TGTGCCAGCAGTGGCCTCGGGACATTCCGCAACGAGCAGTACTTC
abundance: few
d_gene: NA
j_gene: TRBJ2-7
v_gene: TRBV12-3/TRBV12-4
len: 15

CDR3aa: CASSIGLASYGEQFF
CDR3nt: TGTGCCAGTAGCATCGGGCTAGCGAGTTATGGTGAGCAGTTCTTC
abundance: few
d_gene: NA
j_gene: TRBJ2-1
v_gene: TRBV19
len: 15

CDR3aa: CASSLARLAGISNTGELFF
CDR3nt: TGTGCCAGCAGCTTAGCGCGTCTAGCGGGGATCTCGAACACCGGGGAGCTGTTTTTT
abundance: few
d_gene: TRBD2
j_gene: TRBJ2-2
v_gene: TRBV7-8
len: 19

CDR3aa: CASSLDTEETQYF
CDR3nt: TGTGCCAGCAGCTTGGACACTGAAGAGACCCAGTACTTC
abundance: NA
d_gene: NA
j_gene: TRBJ2-5
v_gene: TRBV7-9
len: 13

CDR3aa: CASSSAGQGSSYEQYF
CDR3nt: TGTGCCAGCAGCTCTGCGGGGCAGGGTAGCTCCTACGAGCAGTACTTC
abundance: NA
d_gene: NA
j_gene: TRBJ2-7
v_gene: TRBV11-3
len: 16

CDR3aa: CASSPPDRYEQYF
CDR3nt: TGTGCCAGCAGCCCGCCGGACAGATACGAGCAGTACTTC
abundance: NA
d_gene: NA
j_gene: TRBJ2-7
v_gene: TRBV7-6
len: 13

CDR3aa: CASSPTGRGSRVDTQYF
CDR3nt: TGTGCCAGCAGCCCCACGGGCAGGGGGTCTCGAGTAGATACGCAGTATTTT
abundance: NA
d_gene: TRBD1
j_gene: TRBJ2-3
v_gene: TRBV7-2
len: 17

CDR3aa: CASSDTDRESSEQFF
CDR3nt: TGTGCCAGCAGTGACACGGACAGGGAATCGAGTGAGCAGTTCTTC
abundance: few
d_gene: TRBD1
j_gene: TRBJ2-1
v_gene: TRBV6-4
len: 15

CDR3aa: CASSQGSSRSSYNEQFF
CDR3nt: TGCGCCAGCAGCCAAGGAAGTAGCCGAAGCTCCTACAATGAGCAGTTCTTC
abundance: few
d_gene: NA
j_gene: TRBJ2-1
v_gene: TRBV4-3
len: 17

CDR3aa: CASSIPYFSGTGTGELFF
CDR3nt: TGTGCCAGTAGTATACCGTATTTCTCCGGGACGGGCACCGGGGAGCTGTTTTTT
abundance: few
d_gene: NA
j_gene: TRBJ2-2
v_gene: TRBV19
len: 18

CDR3aa: CASRRPDLAYGYTF
CDR3nt: TGTGCCAGCAGGCGTCCGGACTTGGCCTATGGCTACACCTTC
abundance: NA
d_gene: NA
j_gene: TRBJ1-2
v_gene: TRBV28
len: 14

CDR3aa: CASSQTPQVYGYTF
CDR3nt: TGTGCCAGCAGCCAGACACCGCAGGTTTATGGCTACACCTTC
abundance: NA
d_gene: NA
j_gene: TRBJ1-2
v_gene: TRBV14
len: 14

CDR3aa: CASSFIDSNYGYTF
CDR3nt: TGTGCCAGCAGTTTCATTGACAGCAACTATGGCTACACCTTC
abundance: NA
d_gene: NA
j_gene: TRBJ1-2
v_gene: TRBV27
len: 14

CDR3aa: CASSPTRIISDTQYF
CDR3nt: TGTGCCAGCAGTCCGACTAGGATTATTTCAGATACGCAGTATTTT
abundance: few
d_gene: NA
j_gene: TRBJ2-3
v_gene: TRBV6-2/TRBV6-3
len: 15

CDR3aa: CASSQFTSGTYEQYF
CDR3nt: TGTGCCAGCAGCCAATTTACTAGCGGGACCTACGAGCAGTACTTC
abundance: few
d_gene: TRBD2
j_gene: TRBJ2-7
v_gene: TRBV16
len: 15

CDR3aa: CASSLHLSHRGGGYEQYF
CDR3nt: TGTGCCAGCAGCCTCCATCTCTCCCATCGGGGGGGAGGTTACGAGCAGTACTTC
abundance: NA
d_gene: TRBD2
j_gene: TRBJ2-7
v_gene: TRBV13
len: 18

CDR3aa: CASTPRAGEVEAFF
CDR3nt: TGCGCCAGCACTCCGAGGGCAGGTGAGGTTGAAGCTTTCTTT
abundance: NA
d_gene: NA
j_gene: TRBJ1-1
v_gene: TRBV10-2
len: 14

CDR3aa: CASSRSRAHEQFF
CDR3nt: TGTGCCAGCAGTAGGAGCCGCGCTCATGAGCAGTTCTTC
abundance: many
d_gene: NA
j_gene: TRBJ2-1
v_gene: TRBV6-4
len: 13

CDR3aa: CAIGQENFNEQFF
CDR3nt: TGTGCCATAGGACAGGAGAACTTCAATGAGCAGTTCTTC
abundance: NA
d_gene: TRBD1
j_gene: TRBJ2-1
v_gene: TRBV12-3/TRBV12-4
len: 13

CDR3aa: CASSVATSGWPDTQYF
CDR3nt: TGTGCCAGCAGCGTAGCGACTAGCGGGTGGCCAGATACGCAGTATTTT
abundance: many
d_gene: TRBD2
j_gene: TRBJ2-3
v_gene: TRBV9
len: 16